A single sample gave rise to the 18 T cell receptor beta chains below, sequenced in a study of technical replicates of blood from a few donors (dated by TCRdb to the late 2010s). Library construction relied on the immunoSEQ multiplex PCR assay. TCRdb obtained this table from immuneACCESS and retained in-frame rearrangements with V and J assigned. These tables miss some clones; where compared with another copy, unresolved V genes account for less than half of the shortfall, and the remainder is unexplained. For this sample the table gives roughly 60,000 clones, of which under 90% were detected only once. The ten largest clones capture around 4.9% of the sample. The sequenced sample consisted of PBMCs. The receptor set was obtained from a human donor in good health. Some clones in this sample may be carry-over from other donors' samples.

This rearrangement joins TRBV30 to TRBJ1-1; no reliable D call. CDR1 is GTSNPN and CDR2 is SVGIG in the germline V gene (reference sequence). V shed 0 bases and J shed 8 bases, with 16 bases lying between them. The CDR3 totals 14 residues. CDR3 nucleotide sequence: TGTGCCTGGAGTGTACTTCGTATACCCAAGGAAGCTTTCTTT. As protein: CAWSVLRIPKEAFF. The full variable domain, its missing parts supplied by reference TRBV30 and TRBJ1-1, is SQTIHQWPATLVQPVGSPLSLECTVEGTSNPNLYWYRQAAGRGLQLLFYSVGIGQISSEVPQNLSASRPQDRQFILSSKKLLLSDSGFYLCAWSVLRIPKEAFFGQGTRLTVV.

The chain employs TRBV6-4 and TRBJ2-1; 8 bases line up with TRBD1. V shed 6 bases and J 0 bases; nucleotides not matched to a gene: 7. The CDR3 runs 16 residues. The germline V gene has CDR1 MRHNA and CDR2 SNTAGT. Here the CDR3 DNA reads TGTGCCAGCAGCAGGGGACAGGAAAGCTCCTACAATGAGCAGTTCTTC. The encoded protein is CASSRGQESSYNEQFF.

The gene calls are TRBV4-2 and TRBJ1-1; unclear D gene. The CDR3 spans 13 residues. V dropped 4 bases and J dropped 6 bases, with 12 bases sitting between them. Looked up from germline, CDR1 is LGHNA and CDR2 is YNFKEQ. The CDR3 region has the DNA TGTGCCAGCAGCCGACCCCCGGGTCCTGAAGCTTTCTTT. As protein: CASSRPPGPEAFF.

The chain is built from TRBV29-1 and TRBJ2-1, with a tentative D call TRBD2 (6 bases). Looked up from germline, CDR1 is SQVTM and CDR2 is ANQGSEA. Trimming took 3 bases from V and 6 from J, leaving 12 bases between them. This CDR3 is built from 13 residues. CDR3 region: CSVESGTVNEQFF. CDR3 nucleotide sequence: TGCAGCGTTGAGTCCGGGACTGTCAATGAGCAGTTCTTC.

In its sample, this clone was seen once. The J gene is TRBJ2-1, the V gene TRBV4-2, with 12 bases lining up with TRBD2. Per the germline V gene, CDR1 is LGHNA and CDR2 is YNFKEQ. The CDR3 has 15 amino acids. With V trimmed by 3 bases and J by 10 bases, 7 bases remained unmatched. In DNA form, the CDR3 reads TGTGCCAGCAGCCAGACTAGCGGGAGCTCTCGGGAGCAGTTCTTC. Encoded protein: CASSQTSGSSREQFF.

The CDR3 sequence is CASSPLRVRLRETQYF. CDR3 sequence (DNA): TGTGCCAGCAGTCCCCTCCGGGTGAGGCTTCGAGAGACCCAGTACTTC. The rearrangement links TRBV27 to TRBJ2-5, with D hard to call. Looked up from germline, CDR1 is MNHEY and CDR2 is SMNVEV (reference sequence). This CDR3 has 16 amino acids. Trimming cost V 5 bases and J 4 bases, with 20 bases left between them.

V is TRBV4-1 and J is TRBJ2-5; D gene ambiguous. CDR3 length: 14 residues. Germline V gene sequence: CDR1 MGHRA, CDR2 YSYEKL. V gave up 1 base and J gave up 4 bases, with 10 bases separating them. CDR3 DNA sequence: TGCGCCAGCAGCCAAGGCCCAGAACCAGAGACCCAGTACTTC. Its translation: CASSQGPEPETQYF.

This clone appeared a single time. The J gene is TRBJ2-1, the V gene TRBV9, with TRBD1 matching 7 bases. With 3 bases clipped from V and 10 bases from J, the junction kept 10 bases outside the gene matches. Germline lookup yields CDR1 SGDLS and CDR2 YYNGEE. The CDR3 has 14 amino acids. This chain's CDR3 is CASSAATGMGEQFF. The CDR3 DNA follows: TGTGCCAGCAGCGCAGCGACAGGGATGGGCGAGCAGTTCTTC.

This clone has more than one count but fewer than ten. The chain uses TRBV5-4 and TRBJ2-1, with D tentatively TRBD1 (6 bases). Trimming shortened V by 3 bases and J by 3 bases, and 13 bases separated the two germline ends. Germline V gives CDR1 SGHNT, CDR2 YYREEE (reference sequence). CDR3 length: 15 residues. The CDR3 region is CASSSPGQLYNEQFF. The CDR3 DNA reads TGTGCCAGCAGCTCCCCTGGACAGCTCTACAATGAGCAGTTCTTC.

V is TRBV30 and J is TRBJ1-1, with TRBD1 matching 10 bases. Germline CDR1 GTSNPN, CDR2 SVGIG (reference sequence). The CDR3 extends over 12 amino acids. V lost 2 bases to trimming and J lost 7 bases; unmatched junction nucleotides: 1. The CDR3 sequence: CAWSWTGGEAFF. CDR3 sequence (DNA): TGTGCCTGGAGTTGGACAGGGGGTGAAGCTTTCTTT.

CDR3 amino acids: CASKGSYEQYF. The CDR3 DNA is TGCGCCAGCAAAGGGAGCTACGAGCAGTACTTC. The chain links TRBV4-1 to TRBJ2-7; maybe TRBD2 (5 bases). This CDR3 is built from 11 residues. The V and J ends lost 7 bases and 3 bases respectively, with 7 bases between them. Per germline, CDR1 MGHRA and CDR2 YSYEKL.

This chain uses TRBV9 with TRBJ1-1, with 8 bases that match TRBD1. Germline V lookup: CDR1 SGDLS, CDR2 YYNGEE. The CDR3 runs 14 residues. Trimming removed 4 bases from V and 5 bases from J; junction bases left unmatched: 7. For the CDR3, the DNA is TGTGCCAGCAGCCCACAGGGGGTAGGGACTGAAGCTTTCTTT. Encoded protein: CASSPQGVGTEAFF. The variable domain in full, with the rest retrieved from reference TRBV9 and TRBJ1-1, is DSGVTQTPKHLITATGQRVTLRCSPRSGDLSVYWYQQSLDQGLQFLIQYYNGEERAKGNILERFSAQQFPDLHSELNLSSLELGDSALYFCASSPQGVGTEAFFGQGTRLTVV.

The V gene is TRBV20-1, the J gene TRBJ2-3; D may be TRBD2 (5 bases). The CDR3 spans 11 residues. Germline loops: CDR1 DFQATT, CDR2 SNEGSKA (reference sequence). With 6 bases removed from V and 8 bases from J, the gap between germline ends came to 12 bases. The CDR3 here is CSAPSRGTQYF. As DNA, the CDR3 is TGCAGTGCCCCGAGTCGGGGTACGCAGTATTTT.

CDR3 DNA sequence: TGTGCCAGCAGCTCGTTACGGGGGGGAAACACCGGGGAGCTGTTTTTT. This gives the protein CASSSLRGGNTGELFF. The chain couples TRBV5-5 to TRBJ2-2; 8 nucleotides line up with TRBD2. The CDR3 has 16 residues. In germline, CDR1 is SGHKS, CDR2 YYEKEE (reference sequence). The V gene end was trimmed by 3 bases and the J gene end by 2 bases; junction bases not matched to a gene: 6.

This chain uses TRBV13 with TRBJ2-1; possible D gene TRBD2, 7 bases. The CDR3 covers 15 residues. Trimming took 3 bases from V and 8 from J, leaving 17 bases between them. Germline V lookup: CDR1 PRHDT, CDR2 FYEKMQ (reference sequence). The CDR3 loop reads CASSFVWGGRYEQFF. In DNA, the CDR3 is TGTGCCAGCAGCTTTGTGTGGGGGGGCCGCTATGAGCAGTTCTTC.

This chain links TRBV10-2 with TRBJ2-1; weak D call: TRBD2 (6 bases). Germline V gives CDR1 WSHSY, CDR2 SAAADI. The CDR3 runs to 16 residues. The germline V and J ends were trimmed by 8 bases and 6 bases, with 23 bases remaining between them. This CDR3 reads CASLDVGGLGSNEQFF. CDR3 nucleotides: TGCGCCAGCCTAGATGTGGGGGGATTAGGGTCCAATGAGCAGTTCTTC.

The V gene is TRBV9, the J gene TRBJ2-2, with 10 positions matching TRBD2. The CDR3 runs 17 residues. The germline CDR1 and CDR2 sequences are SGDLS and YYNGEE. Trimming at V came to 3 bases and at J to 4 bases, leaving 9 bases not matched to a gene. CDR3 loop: CASSGLSGGAGTGELFF. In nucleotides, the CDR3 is TGTGCCAGCAGCGGACTAAGCGGGGGGGCCGGCACCGGGGAGCTGTTTTTT.

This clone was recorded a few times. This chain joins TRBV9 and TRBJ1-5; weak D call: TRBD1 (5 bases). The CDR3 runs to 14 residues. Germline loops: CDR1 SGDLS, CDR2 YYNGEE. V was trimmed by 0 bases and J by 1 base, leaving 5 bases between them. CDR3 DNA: TGTGCCAGCAGCGTAGAGGGGAGCAATCAGCCCCAGCATTTT. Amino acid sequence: CASSVEGSNQPQHF.